This TCR beta chain was found in a study of blood T cell repertoires in COVID-19. On the study more broadly: Acute and convalescent COVID-19 samples came from the United States, Italy and Spain. The cDNA or gDNA used as material had been derived from T cells, B-cell-depleted T cells, or PBMCs.

The V and J ends lost 7 bases and 2 bases respectively, with 16 bases between them. Germline assignment: CDR1 SQVTM and CDR2 ANQGSEA. The CDR3 has 14 amino acids. Authors' processing steps: The assay estimated nucleated cells by amplifying reference gene primers. Sequenced by immunoSEQ multiplex PCR; TCRdb stores in-frame clones only, minus some. Clonal size and the V and J genes are those of that table, whereas D and trimming came from the DNA. The sample lists fewer than 35,000 clones; around 83% were seen once. This TCR derives from a human donor in a cohort sampled during active COVID-19. The chain links TRBV29-1 to TRBJ2-3; D possibly corresponds to TRBD2 (6 bases). What was sequenced was peripheral blood. The CDR3 nucleotides are TGCAGCGCCCGGGACGGGGGAGCCACAGATACGCAGTATTTT. Protein sequence: CSARDGGATDTQYF.